These T cell receptor beta chains were read from a single sample in a study of cytomegalovirus exposure and HLA in healthy donors. TCRdb's table, derived via immunoSEQ multiplex PCR, lists solely in-frame clones and lacks some. The sample shows some 140,000 clones, around 80% of them seen only once. Sequencing was carried out using PBMCs. The origin of the receptors is a man aged 25 to 45 in good health and CMV-seropositive. Both conserved end residues are part of each CDR3. The order of the fields is clone size, D gene, V gene, J gene, CDR3 protein, CDR3 DNA. D genes are given only for firm matches. Where a row states a size, it is once, few, many or the class of an expanded clone; other rows omit it.

once	TRBD1	TRBV4-1	TRBJ1-1	CASSQGTGGMNTEAFF	TGCGCCAGCAGCCAAGGGACAGGGGGAATGAACACTGAAGCTTTCTTT
once	.	TRBV5-1	TRBJ1-1	CASSLGGGSTEAFF	TGCGCCAGCAGCCTGGGGGGAGGAAGCACTGAAGCTTTCTTT
many	TRBD1	TRBV12-5	TRBJ2-7	CASGPPRTGNYEQYF	TGTGCTAGTGGTCCCCCCAGGACAGGGAACTACGAGCAGTACTTC
.	.	TRBV7-9	TRBJ2-7	CASSLGGPYEQYF	TGTGCCAGCAGCCTCGGGGGGCCCTACGAGCAGTACTTC
.	TRBD2	TRBV4-3	TRBJ2-2	CASSLEPSGGANTGELFF	TGCGCCAGCAGCCTTGAACCTAGCGGGGGGGCGAACACCGGGGAGCTGTTTTTT
.	TRBD2	TRBV5-5	TRBJ2-7	CASSSSGLDYEQYF	TGTGCCAGCAGTTCCTCGGGACTAGATTACGAGCAGTACTTC
.	TRBD1	TRBV2	TRBJ1-3	CASSRQGAGNTIYF	TGTGCCAGCAGTCGACAGGGCGCTGGAAACACCATATATTTT
.	.	TRBV6-6	TRBJ2-3	CASSYPTGPTDTQYF	TGTGCCAGCAGTTACCCGACAGGTCCGACAGATACGCAGTATTTT
.	.	TRBV7-7	TRBJ1-3	CASSAGSSSGNTIYF	TGTGCCAGCAGTGCCGGGTCGAGCTCTGGAAACACCATATATTTT
.	TRBD1	TRBV30	TRBJ1-5	CAWSAGGGQPQHF	TGTGCCTGGAGTGCAGGGGGCGGTCAGCCCCAGCATTTT
.	.	TRBV6-1	TRBJ1-1	CASNPGSRGDTEAFF	TGTGCCAGCAACCCCGGGAGCCGGGGAGACACTGAAGCTTTCTTT
.	.	TRBV7-8	TRBJ2-2	CASSSLGLSTGELFF	TGTGCCAGCAGCTCCCTGGGACTTAGCACCGGGGAGCTGTTTTTT
.	TRBD2	TRBV7-3	TRBJ2-3	CASSSGLAGTDTQYF	TGTGCCAGCAGCTCGGGACTAGCGGGCACAGATACGCAGTATTTT
.	TRBD2	TRBV18	TRBJ2-7	CASSPGGGQTDEQYF	TGTGCCAGCTCACCCGGGGGGGGGCAAACTGACGAGCAGTACTTC
.	TRBD1	TRBV27	TRBJ1-5	CASSLYRGDQPQHF	TGTGCCAGCAGTTTATACAGGGGGGATCAGCCCCAGCATTTT
once	TRBD1	TRBV5-1	TRBJ2-4	CASSSGQLNIQYF	TGCGCCAGCAGCTCGGGACAGCTAAACATTCAGTACTTC
few	.	TRBV5-4	TRBJ2-2	CASSLDQGYTGELFF	TGTGCCAGCAGCTTGGATCAGGGGTACACCGGGGAGCTGTTTTTT
.	.	TRBV27	TRBJ1-3	CASSLRGLGGNTIYF	TGTGCCAGCAGTTTGCGGGGACTTGGTGGAAACACCATATATTTT
.	TRBD1	TRBV5-6	TRBJ1-4	CASSLGWTGRNEKLFF	TGTGCCAGCAGCTTGGGTTGGACAGGGCGTAATGAAAAACTGTTTTTT
.	TRBD1	TRBV30	TRBJ1-5	CAWRLTGVPNQPQHF	TGTGCCTGGAGATTAACAGGGGTCCCCAATCAGCCCCAGCATTTT
once	TRBD1	TRBV7-6	TRBJ2-7	CASSLARDRGGYEQYF	TGTGCCAGCAGCTTAGCGAGGGACAGGGGTGGCTACGAGCAGTACTTC
once	.	TRBV10-2	TRBJ2-7	CASSDHSTSYEQYF	TGCGCCAGCAGTGACCACAGCACCTCCTACGAGCAGTACTTC
once	TRBD2	TRBV7-3	TRBJ2-1	CASSFLLAGEQFF	TGTGCCAGCAGCTTCTTACTAGCGGGGGAGCAGTTCTTC
.	.	TRBV4-1	TRBJ2-2	CASSQDPGNTGELFF	TGCGCCAGCAGCCAAGATCCGGGGAACACCGGGGAGCTGTTTTTT
.	.	TRBV9	TRBJ1-1	CASSVGPGGNTEAFF	TGTGCCAGCAGCGTAGGCCCGGGAGGGAACACTGAAGCTTTCTTT
few	.	TRBV7-3	TRBJ1-5	CASSLSQGQPQHF	TGTGCCAGCAGCCTATCCCAGGGTCAGCCCCAGCATTTT
.	.	TRBV7-9	TRBJ1-2	CASSAPRGGHYGYTF	TGTGCCAGCAGCGCGCCGCGGGGGGGTCACTATGGCTACACCTTC
.	.	TRBV12-5	TRBJ2-1	CASGLVRGGREQFF	TGTGCTAGTGGTTTGGTACGGGGAGGCAGGGAGCAGTTCTTC
.	TRBD1	TRBV27	TRBJ1-2	CASSLGTGDGYTF	TGTGCCAGCAGTTTGGGGACAGGGGACGGCTACACCTTC
.	.	TRBV19	TRBJ2-7	CASSLGGTSYEQYF	TGTGCCAGTAGTCTTGGCGGGACCTCCTACGAGCAGTACTTC
.	.	TRBV19	TRBJ1-1	CASTPLLGVSEAFF	TGTGCCAGTACCCCCTTGCTCGGGGTCTCTGAAGCTTTCTTT
.	.	TRBV27	TRBJ2-5	CASSLSLRDVSKETQYF	TGTGCCAGCAGTTTATCGTTACGGGATGTGTCGAAAGAGACCCAGTACTTC
once	.	TRBV10-3	TRBJ2-3	CAISVPGTDTQYF	TGTGCCATCAGTGTACCAGGAACAGATACGCAGTATTTT
.	.	TRBV19	TRBJ1-5	CASDNQDSNQPQHF	TGTGCCAGCGATAACCAGGATAGCAATCAGCCCCAGCATTTT
.	TRBD1	TRBV7-2	TRBJ1-6	CASSLRQGGSPLHF	TGTGCCAGCAGCTTAAGACAGGGGGGCTCACCCCTCCACTTT
.	TRBD1	TRBV11-3	TRBJ2-3	CASSLGQGSTDTQYF	TGTGCCAGCAGCTTAGGACAGGGCAGCACAGATACGCAGTATTTT
.	TRBD1	TRBV5-4	TRBJ2-3	CASSWGQGKGTDTQYF	TGTGCCAGCAGCTGGGGACAGGGGAAAGGTACAGATACGCAGTATTTT
once	.	TRBV5-5	TRBJ1-5	CASSLSGARQPQHF	TGTGCCAGCAGCTTGTCAGGGGCGCGACAGCCCCAGCATTTT
.	.	TRBV7-3	TRBJ1-2	CASSSPGQPFYGYTF	TGTGCCAGCAGCTCCCCTGGACAGCCCTTCTATGGCTACACCTTC
.	.	TRBV7-2	TRBJ1-4	CASSPPGGGGPREKLFF	TGTGCCAGCAGCCCACCCGGAGGGGGGGGGCCCCGAGAAAAACTGTTTTTT
.	.	TRBV7-7	TRBJ2-5	CASSLQRGETQYF	TGTGCCAGCAGCTTACAACGGGGGGAGACCCAGTACTTC
.	.	TRBV6-1	TRBJ1-1	CASSEGGQVYAEAFF	TGTGCCAGCAGTGAAGGTGGGCAGGTATACGCTGAAGCTTTCTTT